The source of this TCR beta chain is a study of beta chain features in type 1 diabetes. Study-level findings and limits: Within each of all four CD4+ subsets, Type 1 diabetes patients had TCRB CDR3s that were moderately but significantly shorter.

Losses at the gene ends were 4 bases for V and 4 bases for J; bases not matched to a gene: 3. The CDR3 is made up of 13 amino acids. The germline CDR1 and CDR2 sequences are MGHRA and YSYEKL. Expressed TCRB transcripts got sequenced, as all isolated RNA was reverse transcribed. Method: immunoSEQ multiplex PCR; TCRdb's copy keeps in-frame clones and lacks some. The sample has 250,000 to 400,000 clones, 11% to 15% seen once. In its sample, this clone was seen a few times. Antigen unknown. Other DNA sequences within the sample encode an identical CDR3. Sequenced: central memory CD4+ T cells from blood. The V call is TRBV4-1, the J call TRBJ1-2; 7 bases fit TRBD1. The source of this sequence is a young man in good health. In DNA form, the CDR3 reads TGCGCCAGCAGCCCCCGGGACAGCTATGGCTACACCTTC. Its protein product is CASSPRDSYGYTF.